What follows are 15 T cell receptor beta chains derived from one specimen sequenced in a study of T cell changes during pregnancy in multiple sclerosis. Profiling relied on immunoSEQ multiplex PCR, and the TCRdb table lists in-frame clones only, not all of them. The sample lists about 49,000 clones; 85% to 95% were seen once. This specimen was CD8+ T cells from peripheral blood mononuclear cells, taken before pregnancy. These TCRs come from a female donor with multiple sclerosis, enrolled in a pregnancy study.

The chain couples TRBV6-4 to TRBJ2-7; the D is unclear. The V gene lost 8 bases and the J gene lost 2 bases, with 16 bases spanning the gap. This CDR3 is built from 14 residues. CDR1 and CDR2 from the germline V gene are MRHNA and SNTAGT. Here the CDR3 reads CASRQATPTYEQYF. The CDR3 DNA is TGTGCCAGCCGACAAGCCACTCCGACCTACGAGCAGTACTTC.

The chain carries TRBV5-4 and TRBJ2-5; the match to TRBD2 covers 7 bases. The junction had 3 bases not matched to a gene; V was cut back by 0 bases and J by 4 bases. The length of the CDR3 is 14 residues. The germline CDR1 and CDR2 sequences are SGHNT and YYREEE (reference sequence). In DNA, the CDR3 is TGTGCCAGCAGCTTGGGCACTAGCGCAGAGACCCAGTACTTC. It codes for CASSLGTSAETQYF.

CDR3 DNA sequence: TGTGCCAGCCGTTCCCAAAGGGACAGAATCACCGGGGAGCTGTTTTTT. Its protein product is CASRSQRDRITGELFF. V usage is TRBV11-2 and J usage is TRBJ2-2; TRBD1 matches at 7 bases. Germline-derived CDR1 and CDR2 are SGHAT and FQNNGV. The CDR3 is 16 residues long. The junction had 13 bases not matched to a gene; V was cut back by 8 bases and J by 4 bases.

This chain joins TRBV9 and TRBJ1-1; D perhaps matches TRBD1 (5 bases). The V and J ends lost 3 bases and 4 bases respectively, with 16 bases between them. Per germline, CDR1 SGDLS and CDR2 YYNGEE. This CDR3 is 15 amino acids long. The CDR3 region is CASSESGLVSTEAFF. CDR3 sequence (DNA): TGTGCCAGCAGCGAGTCAGGGTTGGTGAGCACTGAAGCTTTCTTT.

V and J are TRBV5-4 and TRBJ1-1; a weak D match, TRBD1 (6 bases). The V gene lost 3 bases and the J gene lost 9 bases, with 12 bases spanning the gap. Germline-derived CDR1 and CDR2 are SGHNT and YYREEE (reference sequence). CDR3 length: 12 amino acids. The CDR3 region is CASSSQQGKAFF. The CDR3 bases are TGTGCCAGCAGCTCACAACAGGGTAAAGCTTTCTTT.

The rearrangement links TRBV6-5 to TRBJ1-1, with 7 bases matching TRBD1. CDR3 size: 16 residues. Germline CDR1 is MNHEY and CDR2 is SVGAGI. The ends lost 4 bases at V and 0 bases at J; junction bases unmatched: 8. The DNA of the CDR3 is TGTGCCAGCAGTTCAAATCCGGACAGGCTGAACACTGAAGCTTTCTTT. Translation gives CASSSNPDRLNTEAFF.

The CDR3, as DNA: TGCGCCAGCAGCCGGACGGACAGTTCACGTCAGCCCCAGCATTTT. Protein: CASSRTDSSRQPQHF. This chain links TRBV4-1 with TRBJ1-5; TRBD1 is a possible D gene (6 bases). Trimming removed 4 bases from V and 6 bases from J, with 16 bases in between. The germline gives CDR1 MGHRA, CDR2 YSYEKL. The CDR3 extends over 15 amino acids.

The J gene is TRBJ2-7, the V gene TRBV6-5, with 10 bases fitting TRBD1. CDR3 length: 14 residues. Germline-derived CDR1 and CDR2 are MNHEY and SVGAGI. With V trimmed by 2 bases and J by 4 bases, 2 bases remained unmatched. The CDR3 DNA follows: TGTGCCAGCAGTTACGTGGGACAGGGGTACGAGCAGTACTTC. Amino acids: CASSYVGQGYEQYF.

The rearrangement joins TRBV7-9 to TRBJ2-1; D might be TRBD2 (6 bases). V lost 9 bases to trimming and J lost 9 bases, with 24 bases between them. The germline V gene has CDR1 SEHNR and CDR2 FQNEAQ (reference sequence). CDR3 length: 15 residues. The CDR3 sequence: CASRALGGAPGEQFF. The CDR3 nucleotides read TGTGCCAGTAGGGCCCTGGGGGGAGCTCCCGGTGAGCAGTTCTTC.

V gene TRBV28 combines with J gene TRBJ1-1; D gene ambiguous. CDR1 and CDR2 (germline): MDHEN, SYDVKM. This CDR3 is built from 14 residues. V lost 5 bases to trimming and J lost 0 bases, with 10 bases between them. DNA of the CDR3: TGTGCCAGCAGTGTGGGGAGCATGAACACTGAAGCTTTCTTT. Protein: CASSVGSMNTEAFF.

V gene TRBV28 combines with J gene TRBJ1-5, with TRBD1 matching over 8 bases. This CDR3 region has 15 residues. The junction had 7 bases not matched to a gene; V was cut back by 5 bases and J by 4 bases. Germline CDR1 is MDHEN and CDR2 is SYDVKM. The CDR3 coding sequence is TGTGCCAGCAGTCTCCGGACAGGGTGGAATCAGCCCCAGCATTTT. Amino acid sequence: CASSLRTGWNQPQHF.

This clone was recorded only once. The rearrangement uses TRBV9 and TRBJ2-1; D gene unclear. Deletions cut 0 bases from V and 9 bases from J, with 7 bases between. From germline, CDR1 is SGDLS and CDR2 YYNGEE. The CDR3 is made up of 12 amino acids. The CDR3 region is CASSVAGSEQFF. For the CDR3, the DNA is TGTGCCAGCAGCGTAGCAGGAAGTGAGCAGTTCTTC.

CDR3 coding DNA: TGCGCCAGCAGCCAAGAATTATTCGACGGGGGGATGAACACTGAAGCTTTCTTT. This codes for CASSQELFDGGMNTEAFF. The chain recombines TRBV4-3 with TRBJ1-1, with D possibly matching TRBD1 (5 bases). The CDR3 consists of 18 residues. V dropped 0 bases and J dropped 0 bases, with 17 bases sitting between them. Germline loops: CDR1 LGHNA, CDR2 YSLEER.

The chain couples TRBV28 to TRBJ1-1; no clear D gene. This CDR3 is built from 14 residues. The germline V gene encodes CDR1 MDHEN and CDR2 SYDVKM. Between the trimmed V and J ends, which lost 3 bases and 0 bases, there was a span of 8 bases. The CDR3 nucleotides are TGTGCCAGCAGTTTCGGGGAGGTGAACACTGAAGCTTTCTTT. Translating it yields CASSFGEVNTEAFF. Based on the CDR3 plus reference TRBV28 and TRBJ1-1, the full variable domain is DVKVTQSSRYLVKRTGEKVFLECVQDMDHENMFWYRQDPGLGLRLIYFSYDVKMKEKGDIPEGYSVSREKKERFSLILESASTNQTSMYLCASSFGEVNTEAFFGQGTRLTVV.

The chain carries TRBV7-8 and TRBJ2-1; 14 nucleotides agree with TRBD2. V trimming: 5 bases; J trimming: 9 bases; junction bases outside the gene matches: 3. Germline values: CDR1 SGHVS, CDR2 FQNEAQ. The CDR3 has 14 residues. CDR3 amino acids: CASSQGLAGVEQFF. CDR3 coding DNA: TGTGCCAGCAGCCAGGGACTAGCGGGAGTTGAGCAGTTCTTC.